This T cell receptor (beta chain) was documented in a study of T cells in localized non-small cell lung cancer. Study-wide results and caveats: Higher blood T cell density tracked longer overall survival. Adjacent lung tissue had a median about 58 of the top 100 clones found in the tumor. Maximal T cell clonality occurred in uninvolved adjacent lung, with tumor ranking below it.

The repertoire was sequenced with immunoSEQ multiplex PCR; TCRdb's copy has only in-frame clones and lacks some. Of some 27,000 clones listed, 70% to 90% were seen once; the top ten hold approximately 3%. The CDR3 runs to 14 residues. Trimming cost V 5 bases and J 9 bases; bases outside gene matches: 10. Germline V gene lookup returns CDR1 SGHTA and CDR2 FQGNSA. As regards this clone: Its target is not known.

Sequencing used peripheral blood, obtained before any cancer treatment. The V call is TRBV7-2, the J call TRBJ2-1, with 7 bases that match TRBD2. The clonotype originates from a woman aged 18-49 years with stage I lung adenocarcinoma. In DNA form, the CDR3 reads TGTGCCAGCAGCCGGGAGGCTAGTTTGGGTGAGCAGTTCTTC. Amino acids: CASSREASLGEQFF.